This entry features one TCR beta chain sequence. Primers for the PCR totalled 60 Vbeta and 13 Jbeta. The protocol was immunoSEQ multiplex PCR, while the TCRdb copy is restricted to in-frame clones and leaves out a portion. The profile covers around 190,000 clones, with 81% appearing a single time and approximately 3.6% taken by the ten largest. This record belongs to a study of cytomegalovirus exposure and HLA in healthy donors. Per germline, CDR1 SGHKS and CDR2 YYEKEE (reference sequence). CDR3 size: 15 residues. Trimming took 1 base from V and 0 from J, leaving 11 bases between them. This TCR came from a middle-aged man in good health and CMV-seropositive. This sequence joins TRBV5-5 and TRBJ2-7, with D possibly TRBD1 on 6 matching bases. The sequenced sample consisted of PBMCs. The CDR3 is CASSLNQGSSYEQYF. CDR3 in DNA: TGTGCCAGCAGCTTGAACCAGGGGAGCTCCTACGAGCAGTACTTC.